This TCR beta chain was found in a study of blood T cells in healthy people across ages. The authors ran a second PCR of 7 to 11 cycles using a sample-barcoded 5' primer and a J-beta primer mix. Every sample gave at least 3 million paired-end reads containing CDR3. Each CDR3 protein is one row after TCRdb ran MiXCR on the 5' RACE reads. The profile covers fewer than 2 million distinct CDR3 sequences, with 30% to 40% appearing a single time and 20% to 25% taken by the ten largest. Germline V gene lookup returns CDR1 MGHRA and CDR2 YSYEKL. The CDR3 is 15 residues long. The V and J ends lost 6 bases and 5 bases respectively, with 14 bases between them. This clonotype was seen only a few times.

The TCR sequence derives from a human donor in good health. The sequenced material came from blood. The genes are TRBV4-1 and TRBJ1-6, with D possibly TRBD1 on 6 matching bases. CDR3 DNA sequence: TGCGCCAGCAGTTACAGGGCGACAAATAATTCACCCCTCCACTTT. This translates into CASSYRATNNSPLHF.